A selection of T cell receptor beta chains follows, all from one sample in a study of human T cells and chemical hapten exposure. One entry per CDR3 protein, called by TCRdb with MiXCR from the RACE reads. The sample lists approximately 110,000 distinct CDR3 sequences, under 40% seen once, with roughly 2.5% in the top ten. Sequencing used whole blood, obtained in connection with sensitization to the hapten diphenylcyclopropenone (DPC). All receptors derive from a middle-aged man with alopecia areata. Some clones in this sample may be carry-over from other donors' samples. CDR3s include the opening cysteine and the closing phenylalanine or tryptophan. A D gene is named only where the DNA matches it firmly. Only part of the rows carry a size: once, few, many, or a class if the clone is expanded.

TRBD2	TRBV6-6	TRBJ2-7	few	CASSYSLAGHASSYEQYF	TGTGCCAGCAGTTACTCGCTAGCGGGACACGCCAGCTCCTACGAGCAGTACTTC
TRBD2	TRBV5-1	TRBJ2-7	-	CASSPSGSPYEQYF	TGCGCCAGCAGTCCTAGCGGGTCCCCCTACGAGCAGTACTTC
-	TRBV14	TRBJ2-2	-	CASSQDWRAGTGELFF	TGTGCCAGCAGCCAAGATTGGAGGGCTGGGACCGGGGAGCTGTTTTTT
-	TRBV5-1	TRBJ2-4	-	CASSLYGVLAKNIQYF	TGCGCCAGCAGCTTGTATGGCGTTCTAGCCAAAAACATTCAGTACTTC
-	TRBV6-5	TRBJ1-2	few	CASSPGSVVLDYGYTF	TGTGCCAGCAGTCCAGGGTCCGTTGTGCTGGACTATGGCTACACCTTC
-	TRBV28	TRBJ1-3	once	CASSSDWVGNTIYF	TGTGCCAGCAGTTCAGATTGGGTTGGAAACACCATATATTTT
TRBD1	TRBV27	TRBJ2-7	few	CASSSGQGCAYEQYF	TGTGCCAGCAGTTCGGGACAGGGTTGCGCCTACGAGCAGTACTTC
TRBD2	TRBV5-1	TRBJ2-1	few	CASSLAGTSGYNEQFF	TGCGCCAGCAGCTTGGCCGGGACTAGCGGATACAATGAGCAGTTCTTC
TRBD2	TRBV7-2	TRBJ2-7	-	CASSSGLAGSYEQYF	TGTGCCAGCAGCTCGGGACTAGCGGGGTCCTACGAGCAGTACTTC
-	TRBV15	TRBJ1-3	once	CATCFQGDRNTIYF	TGTGCCACCTGTTTCCAGGGAGACCGAAACACCATATATTTT
-	TRBV7-9	TRBJ2-1	few	CASRIARTAEQFF	TGTGCCAGCAGGATAGCGCGGACCGCTGAGCAGTTCTTC
-	TRBV3-1	TRBJ1-1	-	CASSPQHRVAEAFF	TGTGCCAGCAGCCCGCAACACAGGGTCGCTGAAGCTTTCTTT
-	TRBV4-3	TRBJ2-1	-	CASSHSKMVGEQFF	TGCGCCAGCAGCCATAGCAAGATGGTCGGGGAGCAGTTCTTC
-	TRBV24-1	TRBJ2-3	few	CATSARASSQSMTDTQYF	TGTGCCACCAGTGCCCGCGCATCGTCTCAGAGTATGACAGATACGCAGTATTTT
TRBD1	TRBV3-1	TRBJ2-6	-	CASSHPDRGSSGANVLTF	TGTGCCAGCAGCCACCCTGACAGGGGTAGCTCTGGGGCCAACGTCCTGACTTTC
TRBD1	TRBV5-8	TRBJ2-2	-	CASGYRGSTGELFF	TGTGCCAGCGGATACAGGGGGTCCACCGGGGAGCTGTTTTTT
-	TRBV28	TRBJ1-4	-	CASSNGGGRNEKLFF	TGTGCCAGCAGTAACGGAGGGGGACGGAATGAAAAACTGTTTTTT
-	TRBV4-2	TRBJ2-4	-	CASSQASAKNIQYF	TGTGCCAGCAGCCAAGCTAGCGCCAAAAACATTCAGTACTTC
TRBD1	TRBV10-3	TRBJ2-6	few	CAISESGTGVGANVLTF	TGTGCCATCAGTGAGTCGGGGACAGGGGTCGGGGCCAACGTCCTGACTTTC
TRBD1	TRBV29-1	TRBJ1-5	few	CSVGDRAKPQHF	TGCAGCGTTGGGGACAGGGCAAAGCCCCAGCATTTT
-	TRBV12-3/TRBV12-4	TRBJ2-1	-	CASEGQGSNEQFF	TGTGCCAGCGAAGGTCAGGGTTCCAATGAGCAGTTCTTC
TRBD2	TRBV7-8	TRBJ2-3	-	CASSFWPSGRIGDTQYF	TGTGCCAGCAGCTTTTGGCCTAGCGGGAGAATTGGAGATACGCAGTATTTT
TRBD1	TRBV27	TRBJ2-5	few	CASSLTGGQETQYF	TGTGCCAGCAGTTTGACAGGGGGCCAAGAGACCCAGTACTTC
-	TRBV7-3	TRBJ2-3	-	CASSLNPSPTQYF	TGTGCCAGCAGCTTAAACCCCAGTCCGACGCAGTATTTT
-	TRBV6-5	TRBJ1-5	-	CASSPTFGGTQPQHF	TGTGCCAGCAGTCCTACTTTCGGGGGAACTCAGCCCCAGCATTTT
TRBD2	TRBV29-1	TRBJ2-3	few	CSVDGLAGELRRTDTQYF	TGCAGCGTGGATGGACTAGCGGGAGAGCTTCGAAGGACAGATACGCAGTATTTT
-	TRBV29-1	TRBJ2-7	-	CSVVTGTFLGEQYF	TGCAGCGTAGTGACCGGGACCTTTTTAGGCGAGCAGTACTTC
TRBD2	TRBV29-1	TRBJ2-2	few	CSVEGTKGELFF	TGCAGCGTTGAGGGGACTAAGGGGGAGCTGTTTTTT
TRBD2	TRBV2	TRBJ2-1	few	CASSLWTSGSANEQFF	TGTGCCAGCAGTCTATGGACTAGCGGGAGCGCAAATGAGCAGTTCTTC
TRBD2	TRBV15	TRBJ2-4	-	CATRGGYNIQYF	TGTGCCACCAGGGGGGGGTATAACATTCAGTACTTC
-	TRBV10-3	TRBJ1-4	few	CAISEITGEKLFF	TGTGCCATCAGTGAGATTACAGGAGAAAAACTGTTTTTT
-	TRBV20-1	TRBJ2-3	-	CSAEVAGTDTQYF	TGCAGTGCGGAGGTAGCAGGGACAGATACGCAGTATTTT
-	TRBV29-1	TRBJ2-7	medium-sized	CSVVWDEQYF	TGCAGCGTTGTTTGGGACGAGCAGTACTTC
TRBD2	TRBV20-1	TRBJ2-1	-	CSASRLAGGRNEQFF	TGCAGTGCTAGTCGCCTAGCGGGAGGGCGGAATGAGCAGTTCTTC
TRBD2	TRBV12-3/TRBV12-4	TRBJ2-5	-	CASSFGSGANLQETQYF	TGTGCCAGCAGTTTCGGTAGCGGGGCGAATCTCCAAGAGACCCAGTACTTC
TRBD2	TRBV12-3/TRBV12-4	TRBJ2-3	few	CASSSGPTTAGGTDTQYF	TGTGCCAGCAGTTCCGGCCCCACTACCGCGGGAGGAACAGATACGCAGTATTTT
TRBD2	TRBV5-1	TRBJ2-7	-	CASSPQAGATYEQYF	TGCGCCAGCAGCCCTCAAGCGGGAGCCACCTACGAGCAGTACTTC
-	TRBV12-3/TRBV12-4	TRBJ2-3	once	CASFGDTQYF	TGTGCCAGTTTCGGTGATACGCAGTATTTT
-	TRBV27	TRBJ2-1	few	CASSFMTSSSYNEQFF	TGTGCCAGCAGTTTCATGACCTCCTCCTCCTACAATGAGCAGTTCTTC
TRBD2	TRBV5-6	TRBJ2-3	-	CASIRTSGSWTDTQYF	TGTGCCAGCATCAGGACTAGCGGGAGCTGGACAGATACGCAGTATTTT
TRBD1	TRBV29-1	TRBJ1-5	few	CSAGTDQNQPQHF	TGCAGCGCGGGGACAGATCAGAATCAGCCCCAGCATTTT
TRBD2	TRBV20-1	TRBJ2-1	-	CSARDPSGRANNEQFF	TGCAGTGCTAGAGACCCTAGCGGGAGGGCAAACAATGAGCAGTTCTTC
TRBD2	TRBV12-3/TRBV12-4	TRBJ2-7	few	CASAFGGGYEQYF	TGTGCCAGCGCCTTTGGCGGGGGATACGAGCAGTACTTC
TRBD2	TRBV6-2/TRBV6-3	TRBJ2-5	-	CASSLASGGTQYF	TGTGCCAGCAGTTTAGCTAGCGGCGGGACCCAGTACTTC
TRBD1	TRBV6-5	TRBJ1-3	-	CAPYIGDSGNTIYF	TGTGCCCCCTATATAGGGGACAGCGGAAACACCATATATTTT
-	TRBV29-1	TRBJ2-3	few	CSVRTGDTQYF	TGCAGCGTTAGGACTGGAGATACGCAGTATTTT
-	TRBV7-8	TRBJ1-1	many	CASSSEQYLEAFF	TGTGCCAGCAGCTCGGAACAGTACCTTGAAGCTTTCTTT
-	TRBV12-3/TRBV12-4	TRBJ1-5	-	CASSLLDQPQHF	TGTGCCAGCAGTCTCCTAGACCAGCCCCAGCATTTT